Described below is a single T cell receptor (beta chain) sequence and its context. What it binds is unknown. This CDR3 contains 16 residues. In germline, CDR1 is LGHDT, CDR2 YNNKEL (reference sequence). The libraries of TRB cDNA were constructed through 5' RACE using UMI labels. TCRdb re-called the 5' RACE reads; every CDR3 protein appears as one record, without DNA. The specimen's table records some 54,000 distinct CDR3 sequences. The data belong to a study of CXCR3-negative and CXCR3-positive naive CD8 T cells. Study conclusions and caveats: CXCR3-positive naive cells carried more hydrophobic TRB CDR3s than CXCR3-negative naive cells did.

The clonotype was recovered from a human donor in good health. Some clones in this sample may be carry-over from other donors' samples. The chain joins TRBV3-1 to TRBJ2-5; the D call from TCRdb, TRBD1, cannot be confirmed without DNA. The sequenced material came from naive CXCR3+ CD8+ T cells from blood. Regarding subset: CD45RO-CCR7+CD27+CD95- naive CD8+ T cells expressing CXCR3 (TNR3+). CDR3 sequence reads: CASSPPPGSGDETQYF.